This T cell receptor beta chain was documented in a study of cytomegalovirus exposure and HLA in healthy donors. Study observations and caveats: Specificity for CMV antigens was confirmed in vitro for a few of the CMV-associated chains.

The study ran its PCR with 60 Vbeta and 13 Jbeta primers. The table came from immunoSEQ multiplex PCR; TCRdb's copy has only in-frame clones and leaves some out. The profile covers approximately 100,000 clones, with about 80% appearing a single time and approximately 2.8% taken by the ten largest. Note on this clone: Its antigen is as yet unknown.

The germline V gene encodes CDR1 MNHEY and CDR2 SMNVEV (reference sequence). The CDR3 is 17 amino acids. The V end was cut by 4 bases, the J end by 0 bases, with 16 bases between. The chain employs TRBV27 and TRBJ2-1; D gene uncertain. The origin of this receptor is a woman in her thirties or forties in good health and CMV-seronegative. Sequenced material: PBMCs. In DNA form, the CDR3 reads TGTGCCAGCAGTTCCAGTAGCAACCCACTCTCCTACAATGAGCAGTTCTTC. This translates into CASSSSSNPLSYNEQFF.